These 25 T cell receptor beta chains were sequenced from one sample in a study of human T cells and chemical hapten exposure. Described time point: patch test 1, 2 weeks after DPC sensitization. The treatment: therapeutic diphenylcyclopropenone sensitization with weekly scalp DPC. TCRdb passed the RACE reads through MiXCR, listing each CDR3 protein once. The sample comprises 180,000 or so distinct CDR3 sequences, about 14% of which are singletons, and 1.5% to 2% rests with the top ten. The sample in question was whole blood, obtained in connection with sensitization to the hapten diphenylcyclopropenone (DPC). The receptors here all came from a woman aged 25-40 years with alopecia areata. Some clones in this sample may be carry-over from other donors' samples.

This clonotype was detected a few times. The chain carries TRBV5-1 and TRBJ2-2; D possibly matches TRBD1 or TRBD2 (5 bases each). Deletions cut 4 bases from V and 6 bases from J, with 22 bases between. Germline V lookup: CDR1 SGHRS, CDR2 YFSETQ. This CDR3 contains 17 residues. The CDR3 is CASSLPPTGLEAGELFF. The CDR3 nucleotides are TGCGCCAGCAGCCTTCCCCCTACAGGACTCGAGGCCGGGGAGCTGTTTTTT.

The rearrangement joins TRBV28 to TRBJ1-1, with D unclear. The CDR3 is made up of 16 amino acids. Germline V gene data show CDR1 as MDHEN and CDR2 as SYDVKM. Trimming took off 6 bases at V and 0 bases at J, with 17 bases between the two ends. The CDR3 is CASRRGRKGLNTEAFF. CDR3 bases: TGTGCCAGCAGGCGAGGGAGGAAGGGTCTGAACACTGAAGCTTTCTTT.

This sequence joins TRBV21-1 and TRBJ2-7; whether TRBD1, the table's D call, matches the DNA was not checked. TRBV21-1 is annotated as a pseudogene. This CDR3 is 12 amino acids long. CDR3 protein: CARPWGRRKQYF. The CDR3 DNA follows: TGTGCCAGACCGTGGGGGCGCAGGAAGCAGTACTTC.

This clonotype was counted at least ten times. This chain links TRBV7-6 with TRBJ2-1; 15 nucleotides align to TRBD2. Germline trimming cut 4 bases from V and 9 bases from J; bases unmatched to any gene: 4. Germline-derived CDR1 and CDR2 are SGHVS and FNYEAQ. CDR3 length: 15 residues. CDR3 residues: CASSSGTSGGSEQFF. The CDR3 DNA reads as TGTGCCAGCAGCTCCGGGACTAGCGGGGGGTCTGAGCAGTTCTTC. Full variable domain (remainder filled in from reference TRBV7-6 and TRBJ2-1): GAGVSQSPRYKVTKRGQDVALRCDPISGHVSLYWYRQALGQGPEFLTYFNYEAQQDKSGLPNDRFSAERPEGSISTLTIQRTEQRDSAMYRCASSSGTSGGSEQFFGPGTRLTVL.

The rearrangement joins TRBV20-1 to TRBJ2-7; D unclear. V shed 0 bases and J shed 6 bases, with 12 bases lying between them. From germline, CDR1 is DFQATT and CDR2 SNEGSKA (reference sequence). The CDR3 is 13 amino acids. The CDR3 here is CSAREVNGREQYF. DNA for the CDR3: TGCAGTGCTAGAGAGGTTAACGGGCGCGAGCAGTACTTC.

This clonotype was seen a handful of times. The chain combines TRBV14 with TRBJ1-2; D gene unclear. Germline V gene lookup returns CDR1 SGHDN and CDR2 FVKESK. The CDR3 covers 15 residues. Between the trimmed V and J ends, which lost 4 bases and 5 bases, there was a span of 17 bases. The CDR3 coding sequence is TGTGCCAGCAGCCCATCCGTGAATTTACCTTATGGCTACACCTTC. Translating gives CASSPSVNLPYGYTF.

This clonotype was observed a few times. The V and J genes are TRBV20-1 and TRBJ2-1, with 12 nucleotides matching TRBD2. Germline assignment: CDR1 DFQATT and CDR2 SNEGSKA (reference sequence). This CDR3 region has 16 residues. The junction had 13 bases not matched to a gene; V was cut back by 6 bases and J by 7 bases. CDR3 bases: TGCAGTGCGAAACCCTGGACTAGCGGGAATACGAATGAGCAGTTCTTC. Its translation: CSAKPWTSGNTNEQFF.

The CDR3: CASSLGGGYTEAFF. DNA for the CDR3: TGTGCCAGCAGTTTGGGAGGGGGCTACACTGAAGCTTTCTTT. V usage is TRBV28 and J usage is TRBJ1-1, with TRBD1 identical over 7 bases. V lost 3 bases, J lost 3 bases, and 4 bases stayed unmatched. The CDR3 runs 14 residues. From germline, CDR1 is MDHEN and CDR2 SYDVKM.

This chain connects TRBV30 to TRBJ2-5; D uncertain. The CDR3 covers 15 residues. CDR1 and CDR2 from the germline V gene are GTSNPN and SVGIG (reference sequence). Trimming left V 0 bases short and J 1 base short, with 12 bases between. CDR3 nucleotides: TGTGCCTGGAGTGTGGGCAGCCGGTCCCAAGAGACCCAGTACTTC. This translates into CAWSVGSRSQETQYF.

Ten or more counts support this clonotype. The chain carries TRBV7-8 and TRBJ2-5, with 7 bases identical to TRBD2. Germline V gene sequence: CDR1 SGHVS, CDR2 FQNEAQ. The trim removed 2 bases at V and 2 bases at J, leaving 5 bases unmatched. There are 15 residues in the CDR3. The CDR3, as DNA: TGTGCCAGCAGCTTAAGCGGGACCAGACAAGAGACCCAGTACTTC. Translation gives CASSLSGTRQETQYF.

The chain carries TRBV29-1 and TRBJ2-2; D gene unclear. CDR3 size: 12 residues. The germline V gene has CDR1 SQVTM and CDR2 ANQGSEA. V was clipped by 2 bases and J by 3 bases, with 4 bases between them. CDR3 region: CSVEPDTGELFF. CDR3 nucleotides: TGCAGCGTTGAACCCGACACCGGGGAGCTGTTTTTT.

The V and J genes are TRBV20-1 and TRBJ1-1, with TRBD1 as a possible D gene (5 bases). Germline loops: CDR1 DFQATT, CDR2 SNEGSKA (reference sequence). Trimming took 0 bases from V and 5 from J, leaving 10 bases between them. This CDR3 is 13 amino acids long. This chain's CDR3 is CSARDPRDTEAFF. CDR3 DNA sequence: TGCAGTGCTAGAGATCCCAGGGATACTGAAGCTTTCTTT.

The rearrangement joins TRBV5-5 to TRBJ2-3; TRBD1 matches at 7 bases. Trimming cost V 0 bases and J 4 bases; bases outside gene matches: 5. This CDR3 is built from 15 residues. Germline V CDR1 and CDR2: SGHKS, YYEKEE (reference sequence). CDR3 region: CASSLGGGASDTQYF. The CDR3 DNA follows: TGTGCCAGCAGCTTGGGAGGGGGCGCCTCAGATACGCAGTATTTT.

This clonotype was seen a handful of times. The chain recombines TRBV7-8 with TRBJ2-1; D call uncertain. Deletions cut 0 bases from V and 0 bases from J, with 6 bases between. Germline V gives CDR1 SGHVS, CDR2 FQNEAQ. The CDR3 has 15 amino acids. CDR3 region: CASSLAVFSYNEQFF. The CDR3 DNA sequence: TGTGCCAGCAGCTTAGCGGTGTTCTCCTACAATGAGCAGTTCTTC.

This clonotype was seen only a few times. The chain joins TRBV19 to TRBJ2-4, with D perhaps matching TRBD2 (6 bases). CDR3 size: 15 residues. Trimming stripped 7 bases from V and 7 bases from J, with 20 bases between. Germline CDR1 is LNHDA and CDR2 is SQIVND (reference sequence). The CDR3 DNA is TGTGCCAGTACCACAACCCGGGTAGGAGGGAACATTCAGTACTTC. Translating gives CASTTTRVGGNIQYF.

This clonotype was counted a few times. V is TRBV12-3 or TRBV12-4 and J is TRBJ2-3; perhaps TRBD1 as D (6 bases). The CDR3 has 15 residues. V shed 1 base and J shed 1 base, with 9 bases lying between them. The CDR3 reads CASSLGDTGTDTQYF. Written as DNA, the CDR3 is TGTGCCAGCAGTTTAGGGGACACAGGCACAGATACGCAGTATTTT.

This chain joins TRBV2 and TRBJ1-1, with 8 bases aligning to TRBD1. Germline V gene sequence: CDR1 SNHLY, CDR2 FYNNEI. V gave up 5 bases and J gave up 3 bases; unmatched junction bases: 8. This CDR3 region has 15 residues. The CDR3 protein is CASSKTGVPHTEAFF. The CDR3, as DNA: TGTGCCAGCAGTAAGACAGGGGTCCCCCACACTGAAGCTTTCTTT.

In its sample, this clonotype was seen many times. For the CDR3, the DNA is TGCAGTGCCCTGGGACAGGGAGTGAGTTCACCCCTCCACTTT. As protein: CSALGQGVSSPLHF. The rearrangement joins TRBV20-1 to TRBJ1-6; 9 positions match TRBD1. In germline, CDR1 is DFQATT, CDR2 SNEGSKA (reference sequence). V shed 6 bases, J shed 9 bases, and the junction held 9 bases outside the gene matches. The CDR3 covers 14 residues.

Comments on this clonotype: Germline is not matched at one junction end, which may reflect a read error. The chain joins TRBV6-5 to TRBJ2-1; TRBD2 is a possible D gene (5 bases). Per the germline V gene, CDR1 is MNHEY and CDR2 is SVGAGI. This CDR3 is built from 13 residues. This CDR3 is CASSPEEGDERFF. The CDR3 DNA reads TGTGCCAGCAGCCCCGAAGAGGGAGACGAGCGGTTCTTC.

This clonotype was counted a few times. V gene TRBV2 combines with J gene TRBJ2-5, with 10 bases matching TRBD1. This CDR3 contains 15 residues. Germline V gives CDR1 SNHLY, CDR2 FYNNEI. Trimming took 7 bases from V and 1 from J; bases not matched to a gene: 6. CDR3 in DNA: TGTGCCAGCACTCAACGGACAGGGGGCCAAGAGACCCAGTACTTC. Translating gives CASTQRTGGQETQYF. Together with reference TRBV2 and TRBJ2-5, the CDR3 gives the full variable domain: EPEVTQTPSHQVTQMGQEVILRCVPISNHLYFYWYRQILGQKVEFLVSFYNNEISEKSEIFDDQFSVERPDGSNFTLKIRSTKLEDSAMYFCASTQRTGGQETQYFGPGTRLLVL.

This clonotype was seen more than once but under ten times. V usage is TRBV6-2 or TRBV6-3 and J usage is TRBJ1-1; D not resolved. The length of the CDR3 is 12 residues. Germline CDR1 reads MNHEY; CDR2 reads SVGEGT. Trimming took 0 bases from V and 7 from J, leaving 6 bases between them. Here the CDR3 reads CASSYSVVEAFF. In DNA, the CDR3 is TGTGCCAGCAGTTACTCGGTAGTTGAAGCTTTCTTT.

There are a few counts of this clonotype. This chain connects TRBV5-4 to TRBJ1-6, with D tentatively TRBD1 (6 bases). CDR3 length: 13 residues. The V gene's germline CDR1 is SGHNT and CDR2 YYREEE (reference sequence). V was pared by 6 bases and J by 15 bases, with 19 bases between. The CDR3 protein is CASTDRSSVHLHF. CDR3 sequence (DNA): TGTGCCAGCACCGACAGGTCTTCTGTTCACCTCCACTTT. The full variable domain, completed using reference TRBV5-4 and TRBJ1-6, is ETGVTQSPTHLIKTRGQQVTLRCSSQSGHNTVSWYQQALGQGPQFIFQYYREEENGRGNFPPRFSGLQFPNYSSELNVNALELDDSALYLCASTDRSSVHLHFGNGTRLTVT.

This clonotype was observed a few times. The rearrangement joins TRBV5-8 to TRBJ1-5; 7 nucleotides match TRBD1. V was pared by 4 bases and J by 5 bases, with 9 bases of the junction left unmatched. CDR3 length: 15 amino acids. Germline V gene sequence: CDR1 SGHTS, CDR2 YDEGEE. The CDR3 DNA follows: TGTGCCAGCAGCCCTGGGACAGTCGGGGATCAGCCCCAGCATTTT. It specifies CASSPGTVGDQPQHF.

This clonotype has only a few counts. The rearrangement links TRBV28 to TRBJ1-1; 10 bases match TRBD1. V dropped 7 bases and J dropped 12; count of bases not matched to a gene: 8. In germline, CDR1 is MDHEN, CDR2 SYDVKM. CDR3 length: 12 residues. As DNA, the CDR3 is TGTGCCAGCACGAAGCGGGACAGGGGAACTTTCTTT. It yields the protein CASTKRDRGTFF.

This clonotype has just a few counts. The gene calls are TRBV20-1 and TRBJ2-7; 9 nucleotides agree with TRBD1. V lost 5 bases, J lost 6 bases, and 14 bases stayed unmatched. This CDR3 has 15 amino acids. The germline gives CDR1 DFQATT, CDR2 SNEGSKA (reference sequence). CDR3: CSAPPPLGQGSEQYF. In DNA form, the CDR3 reads TGCAGTGCTCCCCCACCCTTGGGACAGGGCTCCGAGCAGTACTTC.